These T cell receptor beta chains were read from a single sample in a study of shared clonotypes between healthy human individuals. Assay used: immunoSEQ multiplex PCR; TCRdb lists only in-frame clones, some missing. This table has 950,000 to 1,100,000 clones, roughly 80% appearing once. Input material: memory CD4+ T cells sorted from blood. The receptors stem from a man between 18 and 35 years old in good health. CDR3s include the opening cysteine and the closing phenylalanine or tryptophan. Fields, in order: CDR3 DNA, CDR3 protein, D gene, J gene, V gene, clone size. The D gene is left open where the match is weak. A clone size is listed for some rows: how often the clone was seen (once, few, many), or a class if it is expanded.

TGCGCCAGCAGTGCTGGACGTCAGGGGCTCACTGAAGCTTTCTTT | CASSAGRQGLTEAFF | . | TRBJ1-1 | TRBV5-1 | .
TGTGCCAGTAGTATTACTGGGGCCGGGACCTACAATGAGCAGTTCTTC | CASSITGAGTYNEQFF | . | TRBJ2-1 | TRBV19 | once
TGTGCCAGTAGTATCGAAAGGGACGGCAATTCACCCCTCCACTTT | CASSIERDGNSPLHF | . | TRBJ1-6 | TRBV19 | .
TGTGCCAGCAGCTCTCGACAGGGGTTTGGCAATGAGCAGTTCTTC | CASSSRQGFGNEQFF | TRBD1 | TRBJ2-1 | TRBV9 | .
TGCGCCAGCAGCTTACGGGCAGCGAACACTGAAGCTTTCTTT | CASSLRAANTEAFF | . | TRBJ1-1 | TRBV5-1 | few
TGTGCCATCAGCTTGGACAGTAGCTCCTACGAGCAGTACTTC | CAISLDSSSYEQYF | . | TRBJ2-7 | TRBV10-3 | .
TGTGCCAGCTCACCAAGGCGGGAGGAGCAGTACTTC | CASSPRREEQYF | TRBD2 | TRBJ2-7 | TRBV18 | .
TGTGTCAGCACCGCGACCCCCTTGTGGACTGAAGCTTTCTTT | CVSTATPLWTEAFF | . | TRBJ1-1 | TRBV7-2 | .
TGCAGTGCTAGCAGACAGACTGAAGCTTTCTTT | CSASRQTEAFF | . | TRBJ1-1 | TRBV20-1 | few
TGCAGCGCCCGGGGGTGGGTCAATGAGCAGTTCTTC | CSARGWVNEQFF | . | TRBJ2-1 | TRBV29-1 | .
TGTGCCATCGGGGAACAGGGGTTTGCTAACTATGGCTACACCTTC | CAIGEQGFANYGYTF | TRBD1 | TRBJ1-2 | TRBV10-3 | .
TGTGCCAGCAGCTTAGCGTTTACGTCGAACTATGGCTACACCTTC | CASSLAFTSNYGYTF | . | TRBJ1-2 | TRBV7-8 | .
TGTGCCAGTAGTATAGGGACAGGGGAAAAACTGTTTTTT | CASSIGTGEKLFF | TRBD1 | TRBJ1-4 | TRBV19 | .
TGTGCCAGCAGCCCCACGTACACCGGGGAGCTGTTTTTT | CASSPTYTGELFF | . | TRBJ2-2 | TRBV7-3 | once
TGCAGTGCTAGGGGTAATGGCTACACCTTC | CSARGNGYTF | . | TRBJ1-2 | TRBV20-1 | .
TGCGCCAGCAGACAGGGTAGTGGGGCCAACGTCCTGACTTTC | CASRQGSGANVLTF | . | TRBJ2-6 | TRBV5-1 | once
TGTGCCAGCAGGGCCGGGACAGGGGCGATTAGCAATCAGCCCCAGCATTTT | CASRAGTGAISNQPQHF | TRBD1 | TRBJ1-5 | TRBV27 | few